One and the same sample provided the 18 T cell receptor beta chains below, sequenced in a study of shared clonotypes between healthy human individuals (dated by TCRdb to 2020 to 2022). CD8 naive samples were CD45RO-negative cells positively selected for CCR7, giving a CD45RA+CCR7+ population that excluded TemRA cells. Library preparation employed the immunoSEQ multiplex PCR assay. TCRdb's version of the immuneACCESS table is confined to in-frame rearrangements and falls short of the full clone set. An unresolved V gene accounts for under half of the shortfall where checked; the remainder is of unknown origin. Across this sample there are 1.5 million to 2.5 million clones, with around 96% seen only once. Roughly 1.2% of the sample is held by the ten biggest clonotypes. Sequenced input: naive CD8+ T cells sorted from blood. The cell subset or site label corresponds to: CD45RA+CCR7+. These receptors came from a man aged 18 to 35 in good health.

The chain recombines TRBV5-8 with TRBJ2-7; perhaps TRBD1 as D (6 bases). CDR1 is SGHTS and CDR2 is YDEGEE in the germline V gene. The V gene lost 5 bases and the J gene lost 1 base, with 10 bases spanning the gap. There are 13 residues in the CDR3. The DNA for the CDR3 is TGTGCCAGCAGGGGCAGGGGTTCCTACGAGCAGTACTTC. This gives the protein CASRGRGSYEQYF. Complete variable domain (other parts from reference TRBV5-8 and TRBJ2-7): EAGVTQSPTHLIKTRGQQATLRCSPISGHTSVYWYQQALGLGLQFLLWYDEGEERNRGNFPPRFSGRQFPNYSSELNVNALELEDSALYLCASRGRGSYEQYFGPGTRLTVT.

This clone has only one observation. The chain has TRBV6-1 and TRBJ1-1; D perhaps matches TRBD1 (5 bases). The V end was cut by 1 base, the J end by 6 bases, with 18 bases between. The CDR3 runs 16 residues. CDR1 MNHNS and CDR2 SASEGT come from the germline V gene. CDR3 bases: TGTGCCAGCAGTGAAGTGTATGGGGGTGAGCTATCTGAAGCTTTCTTT. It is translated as CASSEVYGGELSEAFF.

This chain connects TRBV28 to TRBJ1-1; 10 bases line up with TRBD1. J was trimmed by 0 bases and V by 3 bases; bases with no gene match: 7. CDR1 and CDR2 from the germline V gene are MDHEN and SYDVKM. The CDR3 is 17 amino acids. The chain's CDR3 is CASSFPRTGGLNTEAFF. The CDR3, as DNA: TGTGCCAGCAGTTTCCCTAGGACAGGGGGATTGAACACTGAAGCTTTCTTT.

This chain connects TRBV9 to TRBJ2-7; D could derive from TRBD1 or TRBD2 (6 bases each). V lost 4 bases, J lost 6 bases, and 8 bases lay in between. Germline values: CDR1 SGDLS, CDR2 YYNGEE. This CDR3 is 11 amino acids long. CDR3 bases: TGTGCCAGCAGCCGGGGGCCCGAGCAGTACTTC. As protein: CASSRGPEQYF.

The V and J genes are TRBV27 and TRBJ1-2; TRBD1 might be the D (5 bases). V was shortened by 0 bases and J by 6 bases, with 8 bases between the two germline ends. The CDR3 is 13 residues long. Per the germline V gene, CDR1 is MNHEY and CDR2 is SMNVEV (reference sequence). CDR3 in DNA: TGTGCCAGCAGTTTATCAATAGGGGATGGCTACACCTTC. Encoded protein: CASSLSIGDGYTF.

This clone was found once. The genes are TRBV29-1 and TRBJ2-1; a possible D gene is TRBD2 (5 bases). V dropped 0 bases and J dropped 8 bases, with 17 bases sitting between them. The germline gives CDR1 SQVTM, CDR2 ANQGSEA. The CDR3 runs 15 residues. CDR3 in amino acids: CSVEDSAGYGDEQFF. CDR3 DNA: TGCAGCGTTGAAGATAGTGCGGGTTATGGGGATGAGCAGTTCTTC.

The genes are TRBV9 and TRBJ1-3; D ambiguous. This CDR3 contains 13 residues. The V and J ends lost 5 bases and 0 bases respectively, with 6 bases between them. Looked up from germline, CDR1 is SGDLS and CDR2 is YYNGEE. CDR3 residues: CASSSNSGNTIYF. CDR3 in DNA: TGTGCCAGCAGTTCTAACTCTGGAAACACCATATATTTT.

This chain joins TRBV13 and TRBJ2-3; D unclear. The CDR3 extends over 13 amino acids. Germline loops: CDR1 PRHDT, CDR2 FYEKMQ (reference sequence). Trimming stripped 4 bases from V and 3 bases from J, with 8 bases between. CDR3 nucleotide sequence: TGTGCCAGCAGCTCAGCCGGAACAGATACGCAGTATTTT. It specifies CASSSAGTDTQYF.

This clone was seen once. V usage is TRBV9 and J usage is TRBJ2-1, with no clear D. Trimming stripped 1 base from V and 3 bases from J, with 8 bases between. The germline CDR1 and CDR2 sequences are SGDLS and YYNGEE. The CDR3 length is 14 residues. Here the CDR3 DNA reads TGTGCCAGCAGCGTATTTGGCAACTACAATGAGCAGTTCTTC. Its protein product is CASSVFGNYNEQFF. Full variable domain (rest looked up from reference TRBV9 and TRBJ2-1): DSGVTQTPKHLITATGQRVTLRCSPRSGDLSVYWYQQSLDQGLQFLIQYYNGEERAKGNILERFSAQQFPDLHSELNLSSLELGDSALYFCASSVFGNYNEQFFGPGTRLTVL.

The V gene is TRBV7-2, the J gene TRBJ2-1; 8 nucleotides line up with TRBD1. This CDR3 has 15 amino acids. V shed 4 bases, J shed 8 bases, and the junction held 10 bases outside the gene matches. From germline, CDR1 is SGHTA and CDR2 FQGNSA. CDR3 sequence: CASSSMDRVFDEQFF. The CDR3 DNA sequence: TGTGCCAGCAGCTCTATGGACAGGGTCTTTGATGAGCAGTTCTTC.

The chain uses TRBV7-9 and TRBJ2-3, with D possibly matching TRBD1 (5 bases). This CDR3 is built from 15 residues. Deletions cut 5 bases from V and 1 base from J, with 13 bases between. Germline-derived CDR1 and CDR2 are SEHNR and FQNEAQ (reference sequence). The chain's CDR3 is CASSQGSEGTDTQYF. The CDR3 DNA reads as TGTGCCAGCAGCCAGGGAAGCGAAGGCACAGATACGCAGTATTTT.

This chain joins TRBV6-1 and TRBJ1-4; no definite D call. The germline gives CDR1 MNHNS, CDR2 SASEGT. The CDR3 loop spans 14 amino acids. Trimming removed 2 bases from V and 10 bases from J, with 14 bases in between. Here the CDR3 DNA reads TGTGCCAGCAGTGAAAGAAACAGCCTTGGAAAACTGTTTTTT. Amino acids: CASSERNSLGKLFF.

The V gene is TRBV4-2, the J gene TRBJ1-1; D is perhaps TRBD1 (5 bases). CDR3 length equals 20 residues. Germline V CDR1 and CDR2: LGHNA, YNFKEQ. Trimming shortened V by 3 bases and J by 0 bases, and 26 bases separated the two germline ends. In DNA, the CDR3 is TGTGCCAGCAGCCAGATTGGAGGGGCGGGAGGGATCCCCTTGAACACTGAAGCTTTCTTT. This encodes CASSQIGGAGGIPLNTEAFF.

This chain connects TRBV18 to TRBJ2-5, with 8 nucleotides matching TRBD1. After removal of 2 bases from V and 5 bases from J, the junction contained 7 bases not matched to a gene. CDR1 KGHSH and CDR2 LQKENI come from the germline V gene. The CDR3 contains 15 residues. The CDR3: CASSPKGTGSETQYF. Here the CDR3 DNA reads TGTGCCAGCTCACCAAAAGGGACAGGATCGGAGACCCAGTACTTC. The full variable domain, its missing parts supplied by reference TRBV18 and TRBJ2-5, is NAGVMQNPRHLVRRRGQEARLRCSPMKGHSHVYWYRQLPEEGLKFMVYLQKENIIDESGMPKERFSAEFPKEGPSILRIQQVVRGDSAAYFCASSPKGTGSETQYFGPGTRLLVL.

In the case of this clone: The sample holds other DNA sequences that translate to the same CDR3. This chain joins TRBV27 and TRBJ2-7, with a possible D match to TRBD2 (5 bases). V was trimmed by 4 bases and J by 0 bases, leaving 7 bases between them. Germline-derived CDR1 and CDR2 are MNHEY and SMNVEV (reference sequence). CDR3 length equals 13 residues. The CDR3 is CASSSGSSYEQYF. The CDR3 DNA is TGTGCCAGCAGTTCGGGGAGCTCCTACGAGCAGTACTTC.

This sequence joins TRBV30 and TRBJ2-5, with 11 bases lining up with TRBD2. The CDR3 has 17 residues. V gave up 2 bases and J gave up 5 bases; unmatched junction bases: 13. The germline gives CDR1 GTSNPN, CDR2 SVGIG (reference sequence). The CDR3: CAWSLRSASGGWETQYF. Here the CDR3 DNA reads TGTGCCTGGAGTCTCAGATCCGCTAGCGGGGGGTGGGAGACCCAGTACTTC.

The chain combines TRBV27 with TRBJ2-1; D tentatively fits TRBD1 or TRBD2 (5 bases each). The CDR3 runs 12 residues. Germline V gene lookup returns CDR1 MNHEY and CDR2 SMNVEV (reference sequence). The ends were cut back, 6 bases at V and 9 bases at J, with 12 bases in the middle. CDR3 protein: CASSLLGVEQFF. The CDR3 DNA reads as TGTGCCAGCAGCCTACTAGGGGTTGAGCAGTTCTTC.

The CDR3 here is CASRPVTGVAHEQYF. In DNA, the CDR3 is TGTGCCAGCAGGCCCGTGACAGGGGTGGCTCACGAGCAGTACTTC. The V gene is TRBV11-2, the J gene TRBJ2-7, with 8 positions matching TRBD1. V lost 6 bases, J lost 5 bases, and 12 bases stayed unmatched. The germline V gene has CDR1 SGHAT and CDR2 FQNNGV. The CDR3 sequence is 15 residues long.